These T cell receptor beta chains were read from a single sample in a study of blood T cell repertoires in COVID-19. Sequenced by immunoSEQ multiplex PCR; TCRdb stores in-frame clones only, minus some. The sample shows about 87,000 clones, over 75% of them seen only once. The sample was peripheral blood. These receptors were obtained from a woman aged 65 to 85 with acute or convalescent COVID-19. The conserved cysteine and the conserved F or W are not part of the CDR3 here. The order of the fields is V gene, clone size, J gene, CDR3 protein. Size is omitted from some rows. Given values are once, few, many or a class for expanded clones.

>TRBV25-1|-|TRBJ2-7
ASSRAGGYEQY
>TRBV9|-|TRBJ2-2
ASSATGTADNTGELF
>TRBV30|-|TRBJ1-2
AWSVGGSGYGYT
>TRBV7-2|-|TRBJ1-1
ASSLSENTEAF
>TRBV7-3|-|TRBJ2-6
ASSLTLQGRLT
>TRBV11-3|-|TRBJ1-2
ASSLAGQNYGYT
>TRBV2|-|TRBJ1-3
ASKTGSGNTIY
>TRBV4-2|few|TRBJ1-4
ASSQERGTGGLLATNEKLF
>TRBV7-9|-|TRBJ1-1
ASSFFTGAEAF
>TRBV6-1|-|TRBJ1-5
ASSESAGPNQPQH
>TRBV9|-|TRBJ2-5
ASNKREGQYETQY
>TRBV19|-|TRBJ2-7
ASSTPTGAPTYEQY
>TRBV11-2|-|TRBJ2-5
ASSFTGEETQY
>TRBV5-1|-|TRBJ2-5
ASRVTGVEETQY
>TRBV11-3|-|TRBJ1-1
ASSLRGALQVANTEAF
>TRBV7-8|-|TRBJ2-1
ASSWRGGESYNEQF
>TRBV6-5|-|TRBJ1-6
ASRRTGFDSPLH
>TRBV10-3|-|TRBJ1-4
AISERQGDNEKLF
>TRBV7-2|-|TRBJ1-1
ASSLGRSNTEAF
>TRBV3-1/TRBV3-2|once|TRBJ1-2
ASSQDNGGKGGYT
>TRBV2|-|TRBJ1-2
ASKGEQLYGYT
>TRBV5-1|-|TRBJ1-1
ASSETVNTEAF
>TRBV2|-|TRBJ1-5
ASSEAKPNQPQH
>TRBV19|-|TRBJ1-2
ASSSLPGTGQPKNYGYT
>TRBV19|once|TRBJ1-5
ASSIEGRNNQPQH
>TRBV27|-|TRBJ2-5
ASSLGSNQETQY
>TRBV6-5|-|TRBJ1-5
ASLQGASYQPQH
>TRBV11-3|once|TRBJ2-5
ASSQDREEETQY
>TRBV6-5|-|TRBJ2-1
ASSTPGNNEQF
>TRBV7-3|-|TRBJ2-1
ASSPRESGGSGNEQF
>TRBV3-1/TRBV3-2|-|TRBJ1-1
ASSQVRSGEAF
>TRBV19|-|TRBJ1-5
ASNNRVWDQPQH
>TRBV25-1|-|TRBJ1-6
ASRRGTDSPLH
>TRBV3-1/TRBV3-2|-|TRBJ1-2
ASSQRGRGYT
>TRBV30|few|TRBJ1-2
AWYSYGYT
>TRBV5-4|-|TRBJ2-5
ASSLRFQETQY
>TRBV9|-|TRBJ1-1
ASSGQVGDTEAF
>TRBV29-1|-|TRBJ2-3
SFLFNTQY
>TRBV20-1|-|TRBJ2-2
SASTGLTGELF
>TRBV27|-|TRBJ2-1
ASSSITGTFDNEQF
>TRBV19|-|TRBJ2-1
ASSIRPPPGYNEQF
>TRBV28|-|TRBJ2-5
ASSPSGRDNQETQY
>TRBV2|once|TRBJ1-6
ASRGGQNNSPLH
>TRBV28|-|TRBJ1-2
ASSSTGRSYT
>TRBV5-1|-|TRBJ2-2
ASSWGTGNTGELF
>TRBV19|-|TRBJ1-3
ASTRAGVLISGNTIY
>TRBV6-5|-|TRBJ2-2
ASSSLPTGELF
>TRBV5-6|-|TRBJ1-1
ASSLDTGSEAF
>TRBV2|-|TRBJ1-2
ASSEETGGGYT
>TRBV18|-|TRBJ1-1
ASSPTRSTEAF
>TRBV10-2|few|TRBJ2-7
ASSERYEQY
>TRBV7-9|-|TRBJ1-5
ASSRDNQPQH
>TRBV30|-|TRBJ1-5
AWKKGGSNQPQH
>TRBV28|-|TRBJ1-6
ASSPSGSSYNSPLH